The next 30 T cell receptor beta chains were all read from a single sample in a study of beta chain features in type 1 diabetes. Study observations and caveats: Moderate yet significant TCRB CDR3 shortening was seen in Type 1 diabetes patients in all four CD4+ subsets.

The study reverse transcribed the entire isolated RNA, so it sequenced expressed TCRB transcripts. Sequencing was performed with immunoSEQ multiplex PCR; in TCRdb, only in-frame clones are kept and a portion is missing. This table has about 640,000 clones, over 10% appearing once. These receptors' targets are unknown. The sequencing input was naive CD4+ T cells from blood. The receptor set was obtained from a man aged 25-45 years with type 1 diabetes.

This clone was observed a few times. The J gene is TRBJ2-7, the V gene TRBV6-6, with D unresolved. Trimming removed 6 bases at V and 3 bases at J, with 12 bases between. The CDR3 has 13 amino acids. Germline loops: CDR1 MNHNY, CDR2 SVGAGI (reference sequence). The CDR3 DNA is TGTGCCAGCAGGAGATATCCTAACTACGAGCAGTACTTC. Translated: CASRRYPNYEQYF.

Only a few counts were recorded for this clone. The V gene is TRBV28, the J gene TRBJ2-7, with a tentative D call TRBD1 (7 bases). The CDR3 contains 14 residues. The germline V and J ends were trimmed by 4 bases and 4 bases, with 14 bases remaining between them. Germline loops: CDR1 MDHEN, CDR2 SYDVKM. The CDR3 protein is CASSSGRGDYEQYF. As DNA, the CDR3 is TGTGCCAGCAGTTCCGGCAGGGGGGATTACGAGCAGTACTTC.

V is TRBV7-2 and J is TRBJ2-2; D unresolved. The CDR3 runs to 12 residues. V lost 10 bases to trimming and J lost 2 bases, with 8 bases between them. Per germline, CDR1 SGHTA and CDR2 FQGNSA. The CDR3 protein is CATLGNTGELFF. As DNA, the CDR3 is TGTGCCACCCTAGGCAACACCGGGGAGCTGTTTTTT.

Remarks on this clone: A junction end diverges from the germline sequence, so it may reflect a read error. The V gene is TRBV30, the J gene TRBJ2-3, with 10 nucleotides matching TRBD1. Germline CDR1 and CDR2: GTSNPN and SVGIG (reference sequence). The CDR3 has 12 amino acids. The CDR3 is CAWSPPGGQGHF. CDR3 DNA sequence: TGTGCCTGGAGTCCGCCGGGGGGACAGGGGCATTTT.

This sequence joins TRBV29-1 and TRBJ2-1; possibly TRBD1 for D (6 bases). Looked up from germline, CDR1 is SQVTM and CDR2 is ANQGSEA. The CDR3 totals 16 residues. V lost 4 bases and J 6 bases, leaving 22 bases between the germline ends. The chain's CDR3 is CSVGEFRQAPGNEQFF. The CDR3 nucleotides read TGCAGCGTTGGAGAGTTTCGACAGGCCCCAGGCAATGAGCAGTTCTTC.

J is TRBJ1-6 and V is TRBV5-4; the D gene is possibly TRBD1 (6 bases). CDR1 and CDR2 (germline): SGHNT, YYREEE (reference sequence). Trimming removed 4 bases at V and 7 bases at J, with 12 bases between. CDR3 length equals 14 residues. CDR3 coding DNA: TGTGCCAGCAGCCCCGGACAGTCAAATTCACCCCTCCACTTT. It yields the protein CASSPGQSNSPLHF.

This clone occurred a few times. The chain carries TRBV9 and TRBJ2-1; TRBD2 aligns across 7 bases. Germline V CDR1 and CDR2: SGDLS, YYNGEE. Germline trimming cut 6 bases from V and 3 bases from J; bases unmatched to any gene: 9. The CDR3 extends over 15 amino acids. This chain's CDR3 is CASTPGGGDYNEQFF. CDR3 sequence (DNA): TGTGCCAGCACCCCTGGTGGGGGGGACTACAATGAGCAGTTCTTC. Full variable domain (remainder filled in from reference TRBV9 and TRBJ2-1): DSGVTQTPKHLITATGQRVTLRCSPRSGDLSVYWYQQSLDQGLQFLIQYYNGEERAKGNILERFSAQQFPDLHSELNLSSLELGDSALYFCASTPGGGDYNEQFFGPGTRLTVL.

This clone was found a few times. The V call is TRBV6-1, the J call TRBJ1-6; D is possibly TRBD1 (6 bases). V was clipped by 2 bases and J by 11 bases, with 13 bases between them. There are 14 residues in the CDR3. Germline loops: CDR1 MNHNS, CDR2 SASEGT. The CDR3, as DNA: TGTGCCAGCAGTGAAAGTACAGGGAGGCCACCCCTCCACTTT. It yields the protein CASSESTGRPPLHF.

This rearrangement joins TRBV2 to TRBJ2-1; D gene ambiguous. Germline V lookup: CDR1 SNHLY, CDR2 FYNNEI. Trimming took 7 bases from V and 0 from J, leaving 16 bases between them. The CDR3 spans 16 residues. The CDR3 bases are TGTGCCAGCAAGGGATCCACTGGTAGCTCCTACAATGAGCAGTTCTTC. It encodes CASKGSTGSSYNEQFF.

The chain joins TRBV29-1 to TRBJ1-2; TRBD1 matches 9 bases. Germline V gives CDR1 SQVTM, CDR2 ANQGSEA. The V and J ends lost 6 bases and 2 bases, in that order; junction bases with no gene match: 7. The CDR3 runs 14 residues. CDR3 loop: CSVRRGTGNYGYTF. In DNA form, the CDR3 reads TGCAGCGTAAGGCGGGGGACAGGGAACTATGGCTACACCTTC.

V gene TRBV28 combines with J gene TRBJ1-6, with D tentatively TRBD1 (5 bases). Trimming pared 7 bases from V and 0 bases from J, leaving 16 bases between. Germline lookup yields CDR1 MDHEN and CDR2 SYDVKM. The CDR3 has 17 amino acids. CDR3 sequence: CASTTLRVGSYNSPLHF. In nucleotides, the CDR3 is TGTGCCAGCACCACTCTCAGGGTTGGCTCCTATAATTCACCCCTCCACTTT.

J is TRBJ2-7 and V is TRBV28; 8 bases align to TRBD1. Germline V gene sequence: CDR1 MDHEN, CDR2 SYDVKM. This CDR3 is built from 13 residues. Unmatched junction bases numbered 2, after V lost 6 bases and J lost 1 base. CDR3 loop: CASSRTGSYEQYF. CDR3 sequence (DNA): TGTGCCAGCAGCCGGACAGGGTCCTACGAGCAGTACTTC.

Of note for this clone: Other DNA sequences from this sample encode an identical CDR3 as well. The chain employs TRBV9 and TRBJ1-1; 7 bases agree with TRBD1. Trimming removed 4 bases from V and 0 bases from J; junction bases left unmatched: 6. The CDR3 contains 15 residues. Per germline, CDR1 SGDLS and CDR2 YYNGEE. Written as DNA, the CDR3 is TGTGCCAGCAGCCCCAGGACAGGAATGAACACTGAAGCTTTCTTT. It codes for CASSPRTGMNTEAFF.

In its sample, this clone was seen a few times. The chain couples TRBV5-4 to TRBJ2-7; 7 nucleotides agree with TRBD1. Germline CDR1 reads SGHNT; CDR2 reads YYREEE (reference sequence). The CDR3 length is 13 residues. J was trimmed by 2 bases and V by 3 bases; bases with no gene match: 2. CDR3 bases: TGTGCCAGCAGCTGGGACAGAGCCTACGAGCAGTACTTC. It is translated as CASSWDRAYEQYF.

The table lists this clone with a few counts. The chain employs TRBV28 and TRBJ1-2; no definite D call. The CDR3 is made up of 13 amino acids. With 4 bases removed from V and 4 bases from J, the gap between germline ends came to 10 bases. Germline V gene sequence: CDR1 MDHEN, CDR2 SYDVKM. The CDR3 DNA sequence: TGTGCCAGCAGTTGGGCAGGATTCTATGGCTACACCTTC. Protein product: CASSWAGFYGYTF.

This rearrangement joins TRBV7-3 to TRBJ1-1; 7 positions agree with TRBD1. The V and J ends lost 2 bases and 5 bases, in that order; junction bases with no gene match: 5. This CDR3 is 14 amino acids long. Germline lookup yields CDR1 SGHTA and CDR2 FQGTGA. CDR3 amino acids: CASSLQQGGTEAFF. The CDR3 DNA reads as TGTGCCAGCAGCTTACAGCAGGGGGGAACTGAAGCTTTCTTT.

The chain joins TRBV21-1 to TRBJ1-1; TRBD1, as called in the table, went unchecked against the DNA. TRBV21-1 is termed a pseudogene. CDR3 size: 17 residues. The CDR3 DNA sequence: TGTGCCAGCAGCAGCACCGGACAGGGAGAGCCTAACACTGAAGCTTTCTTT. Translating gives CASSSTGQGEPNTEAFF.

The rearrangement joins TRBV7-2 to TRBJ2-2; D is tentatively TRBD1 or TRBD2 (5 bases each). V was pared by 4 bases and J by 4 bases, with 13 bases between. The CDR3 sequence is 15 residues long. CDR1 and CDR2 from the germline V gene are SGHTA and FQGNSA. CDR3 in amino acids: CASSSHRGPTGELFF. CDR3 bases: TGTGCCAGCAGCTCCCATCGGGGACCCACCGGGGAGCTGTTTTTT.

The sample holds a few counts of this clone. V usage is TRBV29-1 and J usage is TRBJ2-1; 9 nucleotides align to TRBD1. CDR1 SQVTM and CDR2 ANQGSEA come from the germline V gene. V trimming: 4 bases; J trimming: 6 bases; junction bases outside the gene matches: 13. The CDR3 consists of 16 residues. CDR3 in amino acids: CSVAQGATSLFNEQFF. CDR3 DNA sequence: TGCAGCGTTGCACAGGGGGCCACAAGCCTTTTCAATGAGCAGTTCTTC.

This chain's CDR3 is CASSYRVNSYNEQFF. In DNA form, the CDR3 reads TGTGCCAGCAGTTACCGGGTGAACTCCTACAATGAGCAGTTCTTC. The chain employs TRBV6-5 and TRBJ2-1; D is ambiguous. Germline V CDR1 and CDR2: MNHEY, SVGAGI. Between the trimmed V and J ends, which lost 2 bases and 0 bases, there was a span of 8 bases. The CDR3 is 15 residues long.

The rearrangement joins TRBV7-2 to TRBJ2-1, with 7 nucleotides matching TRBD1. Germline loops: CDR1 SGHTA, CDR2 FQGNSA. V trimming: 5 bases; J trimming: 10 bases; junction bases outside the gene matches: 11. CDR3 length equals 14 residues. The CDR3 coding sequence is TGTGCCAGCAGCCTAGACAGGGCCGGGCGAGAGCAGTTCTTC. Translating gives CASSLDRAGREQFF.

This clone was found a few times. The V call is TRBV19, the J call TRBJ1-5; D call uncertain. V was pared by 7 bases and J by 4 bases, with 20 bases between. This CDR3 is built from 16 residues. Germline CDR1 LNHDA, CDR2 SQIVND (reference sequence). The CDR3 DNA reads as TGTGCCAGTACCATAGGCGCAAATGACGGGAATCAGCCCCAGCATTTT. It translates to CASTIGANDGNQPQHF. Drawing the rest from reference TRBV19 and TRBJ1-5, the complete variable domain is DGGITQSPKYLFRKEGQNVTLSCEQNLNHDAMYWYRQDPGQGLRLIYYSQIVNDFQKGDIAEGYSVSREKKESFPLTVTSAQKNPTAFYLCASTIGANDGNQPQHFGDGTRLSIL.

This clone was recorded a few times. The chain joins TRBV4-1 to TRBJ2-1; 7 bases align to TRBD2. There are 17 residues in the CDR3. Germline values: CDR1 MGHRA, CDR2 YSYEKL. With 0 bases clipped from V and 5 bases from J, the junction kept 10 bases outside the gene matches. The CDR3 DNA follows: TGCGCCAGCAGCCAAGAGGGGCTAAGCGGGGCTCACAATGAGCAGTTCTTC. Translation gives CASSQEGLSGAHNEQFF.

This clone was found once. At the DNA level, this CDR3 is encoded by other sequences in the same sample as well. The V gene is TRBV18, the J gene TRBJ2-7; D is possibly TRBD2 (6 bases). This CDR3 is 15 amino acids long. The germline CDR1 and CDR2 sequences are KGHSH and LQKENI. V was shortened by 3 bases and J by 0 bases, with 12 bases between the two germline ends. Here the CDR3 reads CASSPGTGSSYEQYF. As DNA, the CDR3 is TGTGCCAGCTCACCCGGGACCGGGAGCTCCTACGAGCAGTACTTC.

This sequence joins TRBV2 and TRBJ1-1; possibly TRBD1 for D (5 bases). The CDR3 loop spans 14 amino acids. Deletions cut 5 bases from V and 4 bases from J, with 14 bases between. The germline V gene has CDR1 SNHLY and CDR2 FYNNEI. DNA of the CDR3: TGTGCCAGCAGTAACCGAGGGACGAGCACTGAAGCTTTCTTT. Protein: CASSNRGTSTEAFF.

Comments on this clone: Other DNA sequences from this sample encode an identical CDR3 as well. This chain connects TRBV6-5 to TRBJ2-3; D call uncertain. Trimming stripped 5 bases from V and 3 bases from J, with 6 bases between. The CDR3 has 12 residues. CDR1 and CDR2 from the germline V gene are MNHEY and SVGAGI. In nucleotides, the CDR3 is TGTGCCAGCAGTCCAAGTACAGATACGCAGTATTTT. It translates to CASSPSTDTQYF.

V usage is TRBV28 and J usage is TRBJ2-3, with D maybe TRBD2 (5 bases). Trimming left V 6 bases short and J 4 bases short, with 11 bases between. Germline CDR1 MDHEN, CDR2 SYDVKM. The CDR3 is 13 amino acids. The CDR3 nucleotides read TGTGCCAGCAGCTCTGGAGGTCCAGATACGCAGTATTTT. Translated: CASSSGGPDTQYF.

This clone was observed a handful of times. CDR3: CASSLGLAGLYEQYF. The CDR3 DNA is TGTGCCAGCAGCTTAGGCCTAGCGGGGCTCTACGAGCAGTACTTC. The rearrangement links TRBV7-2 to TRBJ2-7; 9 bases are shared with TRBD2. CDR3 size: 15 residues. CDR1 and CDR2 (germline): SGHTA, FQGNSA. With V trimmed by 1 base and J by 3 bases, 4 bases remained unmatched. The full variable domain, in which reference TRBV7-2 and TRBJ2-7 provide the parts outside the CDR3, is GAGVSQSPSNKVTEKGKDVELRCDPISGHTALYWYRQSLGQGLEFLIYFQGNSAPDKSGLPSDRFSAERTGGSVSTLTIQRTQQEDSAVYLCASSLGLAGLYEQYFGPGTRLTVT.

The V call is TRBV2, the J call TRBJ1-1, with 8 bases fitting TRBD1. Trimming took 6 bases from V and 5 from J; bases not matched to a gene: 8. The CDR3 runs to 14 residues. Per the germline V gene, CDR1 is SNHLY and CDR2 is FYNNEI. Here the CDR3 DNA reads TGTGCCAGCAGGGATGGACAGGGTTGGACTGAAGCTTTCTTT. Translating gives CASRDGQGWTEAFF. Full variable domain (remainder filled in from reference TRBV2 and TRBJ1-1): EPEVTQTPSHQVTQMGQEVILRCVPISNHLYFYWYRQILGQKVEFLVSFYNNEISEKSEIFDDQFSVERPDGSNFTLKIRSTKLEDSAMYFCASRDGQGWTEAFFGQGTRLTVV.

The V gene is TRBV6-1, the J gene TRBJ1-2; possible D gene TRBD1, 5 bases. Deletions cut 8 bases from V and 6 bases from J, with 19 bases between. From germline, CDR1 is MNHNS and CDR2 SASEGT. There are 14 residues in the CDR3. In nucleotides, the CDR3 is TGTGCCAGCCGCGCCGGGAGCTCGGGGGATGGCTACACCTTC. It encodes CASRAGSSGDGYTF.